This TCR beta chain came from a study of blood T cell repertoires in COVID-19. Study summary: Samples came from the United States, Italy and Spain, spanning acute and convalescent COVID-19. PBMCs, B-cell-depleted T cells, or T cells were the source of the cDNA or gDNA that made up the material.

Original handling: How many nucleated cells were present was estimated from reference gene primer amplification. Measured with immunoSEQ multiplex PCR; TCRdb has only the in-frame clones, and not every one. That table furnishes V, J and clone size, whereas the DNA furnished D and trimming. The profile shows around 280,000 clones, about 90% of them singletons. Germline CDR1 MNHEY, CDR2 SVGAGI. The length of the CDR3 is 14 residues. Trimming stripped 7 bases from V and 3 bases from J, with 15 bases between. Specimen: peripheral blood. The clonotype comes from a woman in her 50s who had recovered from COVID-19. The chain uses TRBV6-5 and TRBJ1-2, with D perhaps TRBD1 (5 bases). The CDR3 sequence: CASTPQANYYGYTF. The CDR3 DNA follows: TGTGCCAGCACCCCACAGGCGAATTACTATGGCTACACCTTC.